The present entry profiles one T cell receptor (beta chain) with its context. CDR1 LNHDA and CDR2 SQIVND come from the germline V gene (reference sequence). The V and J ends lost 5 bases and 0 bases, in that order; junction bases with no gene match: 7. The CDR3 consists of 15 residues. This sample was included in a study of blood T cell repertoires in COVID-19. TCRdb's copy holds only in-frame clones and misses some; the assay was immunoSEQ multiplex PCR. Of under 250,000 clones listed, more than 85% are singletons. The sequence derives from a man between 60 and 75 years old with COVID-19, enrolled during active disease. Material: peripheral blood. This chain uses TRBV19 with TRBJ2-7; 7 bases are a match to TRBD1. CDR3 sequence reads: CASSFARDSSYEQYF. The DNA of the CDR3 is TGTGCCAGTAGTTTCGCCCGGGACAGCTCCTACGAGCAGTACTTC.